This entry lists 31 T cell receptor beta chains sequenced from one sample in a study of identical twins. TCRdb analysed the 5' RACE reads with MiXCR anew, one entry per CDR3 protein. The sample includes about 280,000 distinct CDR3 sequences, approximately 8% of them seen just once. A further study also used this sample, focusing on yellow fever vaccine responses in identical twins.

Source material: memory (CD45RO+) T cells sorted from blood. Receptors were obtained from a woman aged 18-29 years in good health.

At least ten counts were recorded for this clonotype. The chain links TRBV24-1 to TRBJ2-2, with D perhaps TRBD2 (5 bases). The CDR3 is 14 amino acids. CDR1 and CDR2 from the germline V gene are KGHDR and SFDVKD. Trimming pared 1 base from V and 3 bases from J, leaving 5 bases between. CDR3: CATSDFSDTGELFF. The CDR3 DNA reads as TGTGCCACCAGTGATTTTAGCGACACCGGGGAGCTGTTTTTT.

This clonotype was detected a few times. The chain couples TRBV15 to TRBJ2-1, with a tentative D call TRBD2 (5 bases). CDR1 and CDR2 from the germline V gene are LNHNV and YYDKDF (reference sequence). Trimming left V 5 bases short and J 11 bases short, with 16 bases between. This CDR3 has 13 amino acids. CDR3 DNA: TGTGCCACCAGCGAACCGGGGAGCCCCAAGCAGTTCTTC. It specifies CATSEPGSPKQFF.

V gene TRBV10-1 combines with J gene TRBJ2-5; 8 nucleotides line up with TRBD1. V shed 2 bases and J 1 base; nucleotides not matched to a gene: 3. Germline V gene lookup returns CDR1 WNHNN and CDR2 SYGVQD (reference sequence). CDR3 length: 15 amino acids. CDR3 sequence reads: CASSERTGTQETQYF. For the CDR3, the DNA is TGCGCCAGCAGTGAGCGGACAGGGACCCAAGAGACCCAGTACTTC.

This clonotype has more than one count but fewer than ten. The chain couples TRBV3-1 to TRBJ2-3; no definite D call. Germline CDR1 reads LGHDT; CDR2 reads YNNKEL (reference sequence). Trimming took 2 bases from V and 2 from J, leaving 11 bases between them. CDR3 length equals 15 residues. CDR3 residues: CASSQTARYTDTQYF. CDR3 DNA: TGTGCCAGCAGCCAAACCGCACGGTACACAGATACGCAGTATTTT.

V is TRBV6-1 and J is TRBJ2-7; D remains unclear. Germline loops: CDR1 MNHNS, CDR2 SASEGT. V lost 2 bases to trimming and J lost 3 bases, with 8 bases between them. The CDR3 is made up of 13 amino acids. CDR3 residues: CASSERSVYEQYV. CDR3 DNA sequence: TGTGCCAGCAGTGAAAGGTCAGTCTACGAGCAGTACGTC.

This clonotype showed up just a few times. This chain joins TRBV4-2 and TRBJ2-5, with a tentative D call TRBD2 (6 bases). The CDR3 contains 16 residues. V was trimmed by 0 bases and J by 1 base, leaving 12 bases between them. Per the germline V gene, CDR1 is LGHNA and CDR2 is YNFKEQ. CDR3 amino acids: CASSQDRGGVQETQYF. CDR3 sequence (DNA): TGTGCCAGCAGCCAAGATCGGGGCGGGGTCCAAGAGACCCAGTACTTC.

This clonotype came up many times. V gene TRBV5-1 combines with J gene TRBJ1-1, with D maybe TRBD1 (6 bases). This CDR3 spans 13 amino acids. Trimming cost V 4 bases and J 1 base, with 8 bases left between them. Germline lookup yields CDR1 SGHRS and CDR2 YFSETQ. The CDR3 sequence is CASSAGQNTEAFF. The CDR3 bases are TGCGCCAGCAGCGCGGGACAGAACACTGAAGCTTTCTTT. Full variable domain (rest looked up from reference TRBV5-1 and TRBJ1-1): KAGVTQTPRYLIKTRGQQVTLSCSPISGHRSVSWYQQTPGQGLQFLFEYFSETQRNKGNFPGRFSGRQFSNSRSEMNVSTLELGDSALYLCASSAGQNTEAFFGQGTRLTVV.

This clonotype was counted at least ten times. The chain recombines TRBV3-1 with TRBJ2-7, with D hard to call. V lost 3 bases to trimming and J lost 4 bases, with 4 bases between them. Germline V lookup: CDR1 LGHDT, CDR2 YNNKEL (reference sequence). The CDR3 loop spans 11 amino acids. The chain's CDR3 is CASSHGYEQYF. CDR3 nucleotide sequence: TGTGCCAGCAGCCATGGATACGAGCAGTACTTC.

This clonotype turned up a few times. The rearrangement joins TRBV2 to TRBJ2-7; D gene unclear. The CDR3 spans 13 residues. The germline V gene encodes CDR1 SNHLY and CDR2 FYNNEI. V was clipped by 1 base and J by 0 bases, with 4 bases between them. The CDR3 loop is CASSEEFSYEQYF. The CDR3 nucleotides read TGTGCCAGCAGTGAAGAATTCTCCTACGAGCAGTACTTC.

The chain is built from TRBV18 and TRBJ1-2, with 12 bases matching TRBD1. Germline V lookup: CDR1 KGHSH, CDR2 LQKENI. This CDR3 comprises 14 residues. Trimming took 4 bases from V and 6 from J; bases not matched to a gene: 3. The CDR3 spells CASSRDRGRDGYTF. DNA for the CDR3: TGTGCCAGCTCACGGGACAGGGGGCGCGATGGCTACACCTTC. Combining the CDR3 with reference TRBV18 and TRBJ1-2 gives the whole variable domain NAGVMQNPRHLVRRRGQEARLRCSPMKGHSHVYWYRQLPEEGLKFMVYLQKENIIDESGMPKERFSAEFPKEGPSILRIQQVVRGDSAAYFCASSRDRGRDGYTFGSGTRLTVV.

The chain is built from TRBV7-3 and TRBJ2-2; TRBD2 matches at 10 bases. V lost 0 bases, J lost 6 bases, and 16 bases stayed unmatched. The V gene's germline CDR1 is SGHTA and CDR2 FQGTGA. The CDR3 length is 20 residues. The CDR3 DNA reads as TGTGCCAGCAGCTTAACCAACCCGATGACTAGCGGGTTAAGGGCCGGGGAGCTGTTTTTT. This translates into CASSLTNPMTSGLRAGELFF. Variable domain in full (rest from reference TRBV7-3 and TRBJ2-2): GAGVSQTPSNKVTEKGKYVELRCDPISGHTALYWYRQSLGQGPEFLIYFQGTGAADDSGLPNDRFFAVRPEGSVSTLKIQRTERGDSAVYLCASSLTNPMTSGLRAGELFFGEGSRLTVL.

The chain has TRBV11-2 and TRBJ2-7; D is perhaps TRBD1 (5 bases). Trimming removed 4 bases from V and 7 bases from J, with 14 bases in between. The V gene's germline CDR1 is SGHAT and CDR2 FQNNGV. The CDR3 runs to 13 residues. The DNA of the CDR3 is TGTGCCAGCAGCTCGATGGTGGGGCGGGAGCAGTACGTC. It is translated as CASSSMVGREQYV.

A remark on this clonotype: A single base separates this from a much larger clone, so it may be a read error. The chain recombines TRBV12-3 or TRBV12-4 with TRBJ2-3; TRBD2 matches at 8 bases. This CDR3 comprises 14 residues. Unmatched junction bases numbered 4, after V lost 6 bases and J lost 2 bases. The CDR3 region is CASRLSGTTDTQYF. The CDR3 DNA reads TGTGCCAGCAGACTTAGCGGGACCACAGATACGCAGTATTTT.

This clonotype was seen ten or more times. The genes are TRBV6-1 and TRBJ2-3; 8 bases map to TRBD2. Germline-derived CDR1 and CDR2 are MNHNS and SASEGT. The CDR3 is made up of 14 amino acids. With V trimmed by 6 bases and J by 6 bases, 8 bases remained unmatched. Here the CDR3 reads CASSPSGSGDTQYF. The CDR3 nucleotides are TGTGCCAGCAGCCCAAGCGGGAGTGGGGATACGCAGTATTTT.

This sequence joins TRBV7-9 and TRBJ2-6; tentatively, D is TRBD1 (7 bases). CDR1 is SEHNR and CDR2 is FQNEAQ in the germline V gene (reference sequence). The CDR3 has 16 amino acids. The V end lost 1 base, the J end lost 3 bases, and 10 bases lay between the germline ends. The CDR3 nucleotides are TGTGCCAGCAGCTTAGGACAGGGACTTGGGGCCAACGTCCTGACTTTC. Its protein is CASSLGQGLGANVLTF.

This clonotype was counted only a few times. The chain links TRBV11-2 to TRBJ2-1, with unresolved D. Per germline, CDR1 SGHAT and CDR2 FQNNGV. With 2 bases removed from V and 7 bases from J, the gap between germline ends came to 24 bases. The CDR3 extends over 18 amino acids. CDR3 DNA: TGTGCCAGCAGCTTACCCCCTCGGCCAGTTCCCGGTTGGAATGAGCAGTTCTTC. This translates into CASSLPPRPVPGWNEQFF.

This clonotype was found many times. J is TRBJ1-1 and V is TRBV5-1; D remains unclear. The V end lost 0 bases, the J end lost 1 base, and 10 bases lay between the germline ends. The germline CDR1 and CDR2 sequences are SGHRS and YFSETQ. CDR3 length equals 15 residues. The CDR3 DNA follows: TGCGCCAGCAGCTTGGTAGGTCGGCGGAACACTGAAGCTTTCTTT. Translation gives CASSLVGRRNTEAFF.

In this sample, this clonotype turned up a few times. The rearrangement links TRBV6-1 to TRBJ2-3; 10 bases agree with TRBD1. V lost 6 bases and J lost 4; bases outside the gene matches: 4. This CDR3 has 14 residues. CDR1 is MNHNS and CDR2 is SASEGT in the germline V gene. The DNA of the CDR3 is TGTGCCAGCAGGTGGGACAGGGGACCAGATACGCAGTATTTT. It encodes CASRWDRGPDTQYF.

This clonotype was picked up many times. This CDR3 is CASSLYLNSGQPNTGELFF. The CDR3 coding sequence is TGCGCCAGCAGCTTGTATTTAAACTCGGGACAACCGAACACCGGGGAGCTGTTTTTT. This chain links TRBV5-1 with TRBJ2-2, with D possibly matching TRBD1 (6 bases). The CDR3 consists of 19 residues. V lost 1 base, J lost 0 bases, and 19 bases lay in between. Germline CDR1 reads SGHRS; CDR2 reads YFSETQ. The full variable domain, its missing parts supplied by reference TRBV5-1 and TRBJ2-2, is KAGVTQTPRYLIKTRGQQVTLSCSPISGHRSVSWYQQTPGQGLQFLFEYFSETQRNKGNFPGRFSGRQFSNSRSEMNVSTLELGDSALYLCASSLYLNSGQPNTGELFFGEGSRLTVL.

This clonotype turned up a few times. The V call is TRBV2, the J call TRBJ2-5; D is undetermined. V lost 5 bases to trimming and J lost 2 bases, with 12 bases between them. The CDR3 has 14 residues. Looked up from germline, CDR1 is SNHLY and CDR2 is FYNNEI. CDR3: CASSLMTVQETQYF. The CDR3 coding sequence is TGTGCCAGCAGTCTAATGACTGTTCAAGAGACCCAGTACTTC.

This clonotype was found many times. This chain links TRBV28 with TRBJ2-7; tentative D call: TRBD2 (5 bases). This CDR3 contains 12 residues. The germline gives CDR1 MDHEN, CDR2 SYDVKM. Deletions cut 6 bases from V and 3 bases from J, with 9 bases between. CDR3 region: CASSPEGYEQYF. CDR3 DNA sequence: TGTGCCAGCAGCCCTGAGGGCTACGAGCAGTACTTC. Supplemented by reference TRBV28 and TRBJ2-7, the full variable domain reads DVKVTQSSRYLVKRTGEKVFLECVQDMDHENMFWYRQDPGLGLRLIYFSYDVKMKEKGDIPEGYSVSREKKERFSLILESASTNQTSMYLCASSPEGYEQYFGPGTRLTVT.

As for this clonotype: A single base separates this from a much larger clone, so it may be a read error. This chain links TRBV12-3 or TRBV12-4 with TRBJ2-3; 12 positions agree with TRBD2. This CDR3 is 18 amino acids long. CDR3 protein: CTSSTGTSGSYSTDTQYF. CDR3 bases: TGTACCAGCAGTACCGGGACTAGCGGGTCGTACAGCACAGATACGCAGTATTTT.

The chain links TRBV11-1 to TRBJ2-3; D is unresolved. The CDR3 has 11 residues. CDR1 is SGHAT, CDR2 FQDESV, per germline (reference sequence). Trimming shortened V by 3 bases and J by 7 bases, and 5 bases separated the two germline ends. CDR3 region: CASSFGYTQYF. The CDR3 region has the DNA TGTGCCAGCAGCTTTGGGTATACGCAGTATTTT.

At least ten counts were recorded for this clonotype. V is TRBV12-3 or TRBV12-4 and J is TRBJ2-1, with D perhaps TRBD2 (6 bases). The germline V and J ends were trimmed by 8 bases and 5 bases, with 10 bases remaining between them. The CDR3 is 12 residues long. CDR3 sequence: CASGGAHNEQFF. The CDR3 region has the DNA TGTGCCAGCGGCGGGGCCCACAATGAGCAGTTCTTC.

This clonotype was seen at least ten times. The chain couples TRBV7-9 to TRBJ1-4; D uncertain. V gave up 1 base and J gave up 5 bases, with 11 bases separating them. This CDR3 contains 15 residues. Germline V gene sequence: CDR1 SEHNR, CDR2 FQNEAQ (reference sequence). The CDR3 coding sequence is TGTGCCAGCAGCTTAGGCGGGGTTGGGAATGAAAAACTGTTTTTT. This sequence encodes CASSLGGVGNEKLFF.

The rearrangement uses TRBV7-3 and TRBJ2-1; possibly TRBD2 for D (5 bases). V gave up 0 bases and J gave up 3 bases, with 12 bases separating them. The V gene's germline CDR1 is SGHTA and CDR2 FQGTGA. The CDR3 length is 16 residues. CDR3 bases: TGTGCCAGCAGCTTAACGAAAGCGGACCGCTACAATGAGCAGTTCTTC. Protein: CASSLTKADRYNEQFF.

This clonotype was seen at least ten times. The rearrangement uses TRBV12-3 or TRBV12-4 and TRBJ2-1; D unclear. The CDR3 is 15 amino acids. The germline V and J ends were trimmed by 5 bases and 6 bases, with 17 bases remaining between them. DNA for the CDR3: TGTGCCAGCAGTCCCCCCGGTCCTTCGGCCAATGAGCAGTTCTTC. The encoded protein is CASSPPGPSANEQFF.

This chain connects TRBV12-5 to TRBJ2-1; a possible D gene is TRBD2 (6 bases). The CDR3 runs 15 residues. V shed 6 bases and J shed 4 bases, with 16 bases lying between them. Germline CDR1 is LGHNT and CDR2 is FRNRAP. The CDR3 region is CASGLGVEGYNEQFF. Here the CDR3 DNA reads TGTGCTAGTGGGTTAGGAGTGGAGGGGTACAATGAGCAGTTCTTC.

There are many counts of this clonotype. The V and J genes are TRBV29-1 and TRBJ2-1; D remains ambiguous. CDR3 length: 12 amino acids. Looked up from germline, CDR1 is SQVTM and CDR2 is ANQGSEA. The CDR3 DNA reads as TGCCAAATCAGTGGCTACTACAATGAGCAGTTCTTC. Its translation is CQISGYYNEQFF.

This clonotype is labeled as medium-sized (0.01 to 0.1%). The chain employs TRBV7-2 and TRBJ2-1; tentative D call: TRBD2 (6 bases). This CDR3 has 17 residues. Germline V gene sequence: CDR1 SGHTA, CDR2 FQGNSA. Trimming took off 0 bases at V and 9 bases at J, with 21 bases between the two ends. CDR3 sequence (DNA): TGTGCCAGCAGCTTAGCGAGGGGACTCCGAAATCTCGGTGAGCAGTTCTTC. It codes for CASSLARGLRNLGEQFF. Full variable domain (outside the CDR3, taken from reference TRBV7-2 and TRBJ2-1): GAGVSQSPSNKVTEKGKDVELRCDPISGHTALYWYRQSLGQGLEFLIYFQGNSAPDKSGLPSDRFSAERTGGSVSTLTIQRTQQEDSAVYLCASSLARGLRNLGEQFFGPGTRLTVL.

This clonotype was observed a handful of times. This CDR3 is CASTIQGNTGELFF. The CDR3 DNA reads as TGTGCCAGCACCATACAGGGGAACACCGGGGAGCTGTTTTTT. The chain recombines TRBV6-1 with TRBJ2-2, with D tentatively TRBD1 (6 bases). Germline CDR1 is MNHNS and CDR2 is SASEGT. V was shortened by 7 bases and J by 1 base, with 10 bases between the two germline ends. CDR3 size: 14 residues.